The clone carrying this T cell receptor beta chain occurred a few times. The record originates from a study of cytomegalovirus exposure and HLA in healthy donors. CDR3 length: 15 amino acids. The V gene lost 4 bases and the J gene lost 0 bases, with 12 bases spanning the gap. Germline-derived CDR1 and CDR2 are MNHNS and SASEGT. The PCR used 60 Vbeta and 13 Jbeta primers. Using immunoSEQ multiplex PCR, the repertoire was profiled, and TCRdb retains in-frame clones only, with some absent. The data show roughly 130,000 clones, roughly 77% seen once. This receptor was obtained from a man younger than 40 in good health and CMV-seronegative. The sequenced material came from PBMCs. V is TRBV6-1 and J is TRBJ1-2; possibly TRBD1 for D (5 bases). CDR3 nucleotide sequence: TGTGCCAGCAGTGTCGTGGGGGGAGCTAACTATGGCTACACCTTC. Its translation: CASSVVGGANYGYTF.